Following are 10 T cell receptor beta chains from one sample sequenced in a study of T cell responses to AZD1222 COVID-19 vaccine. Sequencing was performed with immunoSEQ multiplex PCR; in TCRdb, only in-frame clones are kept and a portion is missing. The sample includes approximately 120,000 clones, roughly 90% of them seen just once. The input for sequencing was peripheral blood, taken 28 days after the second AZD1222 dose. Receptors originate from an adult who received the AZD1222 COVID-19 vaccine.

The chain is built from TRBV5-4 and TRBJ1-4; 7 positions agree with TRBD1. CDR1 and CDR2 from the germline V gene are SGHNT and YYREEE (reference sequence). The CDR3 is 15 amino acids. V dropped 1 base and J dropped 5; count of bases not matched to a gene: 5. The CDR3: CASSLWAGGNEKLFF. Here the CDR3 DNA reads TGTGCCAGCAGCTTGTGGGCAGGGGGGAATGAAAAACTGTTTTTT.

J is TRBJ1-5 and V is TRBV19; tentative D call: TRBD1 (5 bases). From germline, CDR1 is LNHDA and CDR2 SQIVND (reference sequence). Trimming took 2 bases from V and 1 from J, leaving 12 bases between them. This CDR3 is built from 16 residues. CDR3 coding DNA: TGTGCCAGTAGTATAAGGGGAGGTCCAAGCAATCAGCCCCAGCATTTT. Protein product: CASSIRGGPSNQPQHF.

V gene TRBV4-3 combines with J gene TRBJ1-1; D unresolved. V lost 0 bases to trimming and J lost 5 bases, with 7 bases between them. The V gene's germline CDR1 is LGHNA and CDR2 YSLEER. This CDR3 comprises 13 residues. This CDR3 is CASSQDGDTEAFF. CDR3 sequence (DNA): TGCGCCAGCAGCCAAGATGGGGATACTGAAGCTTTCTTT.

J is TRBJ2-7 and V is TRBV11-2; D is possibly TRBD2 (5 bases). Germline V CDR1 and CDR2: SGHAT, FQNNGV. The CDR3 spans 14 residues. V lost 4 bases, J lost 10 bases, and 20 bases lay in between. CDR3 residues: CASSSPDGSRGQYF. As DNA, the CDR3 is TGTGCCAGCAGCTCCCCGGACGGCTCCCGGGGACAGTACTTC.

The CDR3 DNA reads as TGTGCCATCACCCCTTCCCCCGGGGGTGGCTACACCTTC. Protein sequence: CAITPSPGGGYTF. The chain links TRBV10-3 to TRBJ1-2; tentative D call: TRBD1 (5 bases). Germline CDR1 and CDR2: ENHRY and SYGVKD. The CDR3 is made up of 13 amino acids. V was trimmed by 7 bases and J by 7 bases, leaving 16 bases between them.

This sequence joins TRBV10-3 and TRBJ2-5, with TRBD1 identical over 10 bases. Losses at the gene ends were 2 bases for V and 5 bases for J; bases not matched to a gene: 5. Germline V gene data show CDR1 as ENHRY and CDR2 as SYGVKD. The CDR3 extends over 15 amino acids. CDR3: CAISERETGGETQYF. CDR3 nucleotide sequence: TGTGCCATCAGTGAGCGAGAGACAGGGGGCGAGACCCAGTACTTC.

J is TRBJ2-7 and V is TRBV7-2; tentatively, D is TRBD2 (5 bases). The CDR3 spans 14 residues. V lost 0 bases, J lost 6 bases, and 12 bases lay in between. CDR1 and CDR2 (germline): SGHTA, FQGNSA. The CDR3 loop reads CASSLARGTGEQYF. DNA of the CDR3: TGTGCCAGCAGCTTAGCCCGGGGAACGGGCGAGCAGTACTTC.

The genes are TRBV27 and TRBJ2-7, with TRBD2 matching 15 bases. After removal of 4 bases from V and 2 bases from J, the junction contained 3 bases not matched to a gene. Germline-derived CDR1 and CDR2 are MNHEY and SMNVEV (reference sequence). The CDR3 sequence is 16 residues long. CDR3 protein: CASSSRTSGRAYEQYF. The CDR3 DNA is TGTGCCAGCAGTTCCCGGACTAGCGGGAGGGCCTACGAGCAGTACTTC.

The chain uses TRBV9 and TRBJ1-5; D remains unclear. The germline gives CDR1 SGDLS, CDR2 YYNGEE. V lost 0 bases, J lost 0 bases, and 7 bases lay in between. There are 15 residues in the CDR3. The CDR3 DNA reads as TGTGCCAGCAGCGTAGGCACGAATAGCAATCAGCCCCAGCATTTT. Protein product: CASSVGTNSNQPQHF.

The chain employs TRBV6-5 and TRBJ1-4, with 7 positions matching TRBD1. Germline V lookup: CDR1 MNHEY, CDR2 SVGAGI. This CDR3 has 14 amino acids. The V segment lost 5 bases and the J segment 5 bases; nucleotides outside the gene matches: 5. The CDR3 DNA is TGTGCCAGCAGTAAACAGGGGTCGAATGAAAAACTGTTTTTT. Protein: CASSKQGSNEKLFF.